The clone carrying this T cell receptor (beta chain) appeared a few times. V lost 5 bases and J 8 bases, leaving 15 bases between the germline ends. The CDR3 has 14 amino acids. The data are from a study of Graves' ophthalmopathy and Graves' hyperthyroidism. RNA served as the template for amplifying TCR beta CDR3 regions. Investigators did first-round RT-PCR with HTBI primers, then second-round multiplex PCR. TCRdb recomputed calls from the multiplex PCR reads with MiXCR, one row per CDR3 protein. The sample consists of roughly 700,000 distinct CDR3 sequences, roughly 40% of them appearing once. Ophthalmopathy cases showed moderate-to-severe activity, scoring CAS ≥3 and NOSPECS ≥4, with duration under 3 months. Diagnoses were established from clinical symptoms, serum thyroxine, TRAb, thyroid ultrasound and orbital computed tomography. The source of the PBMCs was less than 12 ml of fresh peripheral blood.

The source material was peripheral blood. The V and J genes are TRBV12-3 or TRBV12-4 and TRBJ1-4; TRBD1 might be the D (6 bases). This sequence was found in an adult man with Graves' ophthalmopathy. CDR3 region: CASSVGGMSEKLFF. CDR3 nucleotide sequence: TGTGCCAGCAGTGTAGGGGGAATGTCCGAAAAACTGTTTTTT.